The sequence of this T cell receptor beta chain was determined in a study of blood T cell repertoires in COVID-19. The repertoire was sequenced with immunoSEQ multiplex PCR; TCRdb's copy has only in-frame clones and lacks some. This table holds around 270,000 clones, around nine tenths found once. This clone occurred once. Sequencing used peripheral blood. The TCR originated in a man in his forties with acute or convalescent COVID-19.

The CDR3: CATSDRDRETEAFF. The CDR3, as DNA: TGTGCCACCAGTGACCGGGACAGGGAAACTGAAGCTTTCTTT. V is TRBV24-1 and J is TRBJ1-1, with TRBD1 identical over 9 bases. The CDR3 has 14 amino acids. The V segment lost 4 bases and the J segment 5 bases; nucleotides outside the gene matches: 4. Germline-derived CDR1 and CDR2 are KGHDR and SFDVKD.